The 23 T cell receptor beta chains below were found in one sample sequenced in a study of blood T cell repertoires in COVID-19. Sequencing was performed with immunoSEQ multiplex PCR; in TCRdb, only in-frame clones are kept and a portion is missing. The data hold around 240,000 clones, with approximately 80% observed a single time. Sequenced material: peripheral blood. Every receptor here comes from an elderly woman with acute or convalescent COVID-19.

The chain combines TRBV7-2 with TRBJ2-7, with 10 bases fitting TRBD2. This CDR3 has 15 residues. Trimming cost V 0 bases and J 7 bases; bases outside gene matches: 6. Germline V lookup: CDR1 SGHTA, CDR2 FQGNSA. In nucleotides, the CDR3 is TGTGCCAGCAGCTTAGCGGGAGCGGGAGGGCGAGAGCAGTACTTC. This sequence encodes CASSLAGAGGREQYF.

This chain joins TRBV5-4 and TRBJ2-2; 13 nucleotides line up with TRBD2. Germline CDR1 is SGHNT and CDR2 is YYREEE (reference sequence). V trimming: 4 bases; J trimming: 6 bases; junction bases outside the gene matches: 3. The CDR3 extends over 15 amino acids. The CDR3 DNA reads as TGTGCCAGCAGCCCAGGACTAGCGGGGGCCGGGGAGCTGTTTTTT. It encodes CASSPGLAGAGELFF.

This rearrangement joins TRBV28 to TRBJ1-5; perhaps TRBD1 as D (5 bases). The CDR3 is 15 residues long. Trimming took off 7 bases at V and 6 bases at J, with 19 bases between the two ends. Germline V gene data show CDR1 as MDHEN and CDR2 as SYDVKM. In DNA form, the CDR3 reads TGTGCCAGCAAAGCCCCCGACAGAGGTAGTCAGCCCCAGCATTTT. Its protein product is CASKAPDRGSQPQHF.

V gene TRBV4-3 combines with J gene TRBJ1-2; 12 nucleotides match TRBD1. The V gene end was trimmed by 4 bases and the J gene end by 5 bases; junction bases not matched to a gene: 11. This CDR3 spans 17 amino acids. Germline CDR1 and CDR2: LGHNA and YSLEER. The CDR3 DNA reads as TGCGCCAGCAGCCCAGGAGCGGGACAGGGGGCCGGGTATGGCTACACCTTC. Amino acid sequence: CASSPGAGQGAGYGYTF.

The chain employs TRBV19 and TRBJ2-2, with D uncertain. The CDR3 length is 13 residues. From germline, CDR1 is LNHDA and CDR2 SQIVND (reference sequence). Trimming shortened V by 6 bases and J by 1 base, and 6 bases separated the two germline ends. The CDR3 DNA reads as TGTGCCAGTAGACTGCTGAACACCGGGGAGCTGTTTTTT. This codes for CASRLLNTGELFF.

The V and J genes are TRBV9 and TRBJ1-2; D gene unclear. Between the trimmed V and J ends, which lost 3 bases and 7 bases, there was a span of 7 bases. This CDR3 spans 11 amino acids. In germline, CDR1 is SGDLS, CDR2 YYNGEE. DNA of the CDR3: TGTGCCAGCAGCGGCTCAGGTGGCTACACCTTC. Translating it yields CASSGSGGYTF. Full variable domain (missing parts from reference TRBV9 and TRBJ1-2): DSGVTQTPKHLITATGQRVTLRCSPRSGDLSVYWYQQSLDQGLQFLIQYYNGEERAKGNILERFSAQQFPDLHSELNLSSLELGDSALYFCASSGSGGYTFGSGTRLTVV.

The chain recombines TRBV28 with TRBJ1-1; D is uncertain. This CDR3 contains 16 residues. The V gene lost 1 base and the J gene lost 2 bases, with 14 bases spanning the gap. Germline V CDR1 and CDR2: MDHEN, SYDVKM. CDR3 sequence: CASSLFGSFQNTEAFF. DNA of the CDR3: TGTGCCAGCAGTTTATTTGGTAGCTTTCAAAACACTGAAGCTTTCTTT.

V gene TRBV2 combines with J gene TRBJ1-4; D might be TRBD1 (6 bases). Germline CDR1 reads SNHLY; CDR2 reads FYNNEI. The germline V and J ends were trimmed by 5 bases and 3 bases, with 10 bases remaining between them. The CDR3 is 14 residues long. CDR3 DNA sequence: TGTGCCAGCAGTAAAAACAGGGCTAATGAAAAACTGTTTTTT. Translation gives CASSKNRANEKLFF.

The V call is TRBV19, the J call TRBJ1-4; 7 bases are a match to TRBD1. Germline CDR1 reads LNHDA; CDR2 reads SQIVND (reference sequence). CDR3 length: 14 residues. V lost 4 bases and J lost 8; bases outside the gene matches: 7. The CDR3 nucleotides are TGTGCCAGTAGTAAGCCCGGGACAGCGGAAAAACTGTTTTTT. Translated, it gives CASSKPGTAEKLFF.

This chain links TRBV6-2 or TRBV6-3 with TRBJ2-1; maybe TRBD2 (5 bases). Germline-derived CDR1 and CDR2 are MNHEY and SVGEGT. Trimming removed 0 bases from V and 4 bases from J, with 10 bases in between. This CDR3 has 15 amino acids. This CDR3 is CASSYSNRGYNEQFF. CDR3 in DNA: TGTGCCAGCAGTTACTCGAATCGGGGTTACAATGAGCAGTTCTTC.

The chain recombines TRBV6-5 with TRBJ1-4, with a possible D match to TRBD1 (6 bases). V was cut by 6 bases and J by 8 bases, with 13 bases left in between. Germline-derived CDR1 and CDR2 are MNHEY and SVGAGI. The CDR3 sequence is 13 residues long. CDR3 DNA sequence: TGTGCCAGCAGCGACAGGTTACGGGAAAAACTGTTTTTT. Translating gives CASSDRLREKLFF.

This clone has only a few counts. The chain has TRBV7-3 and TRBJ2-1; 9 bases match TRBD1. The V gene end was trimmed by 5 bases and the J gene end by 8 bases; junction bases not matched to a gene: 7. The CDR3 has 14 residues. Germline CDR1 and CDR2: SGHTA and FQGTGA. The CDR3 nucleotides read TGTGCCAGCAGCCAAAACAGGGGGCTGGATGAGCAGTTCTTC. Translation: CASSQNRGLDEQFF.

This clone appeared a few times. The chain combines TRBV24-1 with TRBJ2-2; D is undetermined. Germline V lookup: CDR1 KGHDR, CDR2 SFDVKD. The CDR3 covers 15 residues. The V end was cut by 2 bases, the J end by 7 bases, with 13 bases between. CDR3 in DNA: TGTGCCACCAGTGATTCCGACGGATGGAGCGGGGAGCTGTTTTTT. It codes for CATSDSDGWSGELFF.

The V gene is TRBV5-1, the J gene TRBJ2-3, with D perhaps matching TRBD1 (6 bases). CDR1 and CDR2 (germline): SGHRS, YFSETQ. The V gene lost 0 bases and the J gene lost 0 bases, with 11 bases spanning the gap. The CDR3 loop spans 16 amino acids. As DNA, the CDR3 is TGCGCCAGCAGCTTGGTAATGGGGGCTAGCACAGATACGCAGTATTTT. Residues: CASSLVMGASTDTQYF.

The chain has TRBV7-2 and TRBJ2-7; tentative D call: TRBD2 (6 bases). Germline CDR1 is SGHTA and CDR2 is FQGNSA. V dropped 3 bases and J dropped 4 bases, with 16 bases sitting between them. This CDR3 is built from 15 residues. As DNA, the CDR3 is TGTGCCAGCAGCTTGGAACCAGCGGGCGTATACGAGCAGTACTTC. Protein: CASSLEPAGVYEQYF. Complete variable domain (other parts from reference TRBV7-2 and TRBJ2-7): GAGVSQSPSNKVTEKGKDVELRCDPISGHTALYWYRQSLGQGLEFLIYFQGNSAPDKSGLPSDRFSAERTGGSVSTLTIQRTQQEDSAVYLCASSLEPAGVYEQYFGPGTRLTVT.

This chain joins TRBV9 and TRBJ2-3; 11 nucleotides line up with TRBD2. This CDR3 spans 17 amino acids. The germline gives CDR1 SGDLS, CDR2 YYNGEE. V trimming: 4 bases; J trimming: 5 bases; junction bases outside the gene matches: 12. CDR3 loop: CASSPGASGRLIDTQYF. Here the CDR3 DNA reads TGTGCCAGCAGCCCCGGGGCTAGCGGGAGGTTGATAGATACGCAGTATTTT.

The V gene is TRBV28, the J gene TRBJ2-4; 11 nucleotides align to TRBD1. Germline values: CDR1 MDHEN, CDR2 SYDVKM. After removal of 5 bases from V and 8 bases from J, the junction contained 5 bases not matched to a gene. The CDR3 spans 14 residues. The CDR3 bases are TGTGCCAGCAGTCCATCGGGACAGGGGGACATTCAGTACTTC. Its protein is CASSPSGQGDIQYF.

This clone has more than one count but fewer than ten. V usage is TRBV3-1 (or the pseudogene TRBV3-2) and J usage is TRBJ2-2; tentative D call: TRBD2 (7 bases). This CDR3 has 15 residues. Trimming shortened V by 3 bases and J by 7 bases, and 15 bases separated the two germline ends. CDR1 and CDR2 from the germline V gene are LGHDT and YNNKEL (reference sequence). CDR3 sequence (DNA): TGTGCCAGCAGCCAGAGCAGGGGAGGGATCGGGGAGCTGTTTTTT. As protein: CASSQSRGGIGELFF.

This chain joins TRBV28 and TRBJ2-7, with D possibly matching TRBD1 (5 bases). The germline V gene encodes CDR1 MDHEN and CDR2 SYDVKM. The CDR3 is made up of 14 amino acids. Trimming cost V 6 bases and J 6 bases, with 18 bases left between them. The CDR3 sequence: CASSRNAGHFEQYF. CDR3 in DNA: TGTGCCAGCAGCCGTAACGCCGGACACTTCGAGCAGTACTTC.

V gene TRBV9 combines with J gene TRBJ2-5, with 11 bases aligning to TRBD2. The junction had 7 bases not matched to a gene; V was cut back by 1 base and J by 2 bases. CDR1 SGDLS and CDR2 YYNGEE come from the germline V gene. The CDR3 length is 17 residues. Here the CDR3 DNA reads TGTGCCAGCAGCGTAAGTGGGCTAGCGGGAGGACAAGAGACCCAGTACTTC. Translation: CASSVSGLAGGQETQYF.

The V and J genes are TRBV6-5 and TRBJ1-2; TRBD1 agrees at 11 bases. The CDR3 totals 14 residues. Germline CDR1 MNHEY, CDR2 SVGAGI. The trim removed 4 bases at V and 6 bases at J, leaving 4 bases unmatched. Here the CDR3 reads CASSSPDRGHGYTF. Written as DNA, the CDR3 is TGTGCCAGCAGTTCCCCGGACAGGGGGCATGGCTACACCTTC.

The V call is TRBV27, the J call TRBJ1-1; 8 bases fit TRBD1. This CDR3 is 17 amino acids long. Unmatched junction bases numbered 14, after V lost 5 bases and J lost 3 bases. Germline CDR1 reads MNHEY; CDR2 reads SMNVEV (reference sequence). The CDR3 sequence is CASSPQGGIITYTEAFF. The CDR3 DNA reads TGTGCCAGCAGTCCACAGGGGGGGATCATCACGTACACTGAAGCTTTCTTT.

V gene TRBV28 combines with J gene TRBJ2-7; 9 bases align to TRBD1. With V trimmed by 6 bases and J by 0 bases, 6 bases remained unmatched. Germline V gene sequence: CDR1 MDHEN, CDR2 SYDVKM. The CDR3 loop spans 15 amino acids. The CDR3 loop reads CASRQGTGSSYEQYF. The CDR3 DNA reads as TGTGCCAGCAGGCAGGGGACAGGGAGCTCCTACGAGCAGTACTTC.